The present T cell receptor beta chain was sequenced within a study of blood T cell repertoires in COVID-19. Whole-study context: Spain, Italy and the United States supplied samples that represented acute and convalescent COVID-19. PBMCs, B-cell-depleted T cells, or T cells were the source of the cDNA or gDNA that made up the material.

Per the original methods: By means of reference gene primer amplification, nucleated cell counts were estimated. Method: immunoSEQ multiplex PCR; TCRdb's copy keeps in-frame clones and lacks some. V and J calls and clone size come straight from that table; D and trimming were deduced from the DNA. Here the sample spans roughly 400,000 clones, about 87% being singletons. Seattle enrolled patients during active infection and tracked them longitudinally. The CDR3 sequence is 12 residues long. Germline CDR1 and CDR2: SGDLS and YYNGEE. The V end lost 4 bases, the J end lost 2 bases, and 7 bases lay between the germline ends.

The chain carries TRBV9 and TRBJ2-7; D gene uncertain. The sequenced sample was peripheral blood. The TCR originated in a woman in her sixties with COVID-19, enrolled during active disease. CDR3 in amino acids: CASSTSPYEQYF. The CDR3 DNA sequence: TGTGCCAGCAGCACATCCCCCTACGAGCAGTACTTC.